These 24 T cell receptor beta chains came from one sample sequenced in a study of radiation and T cells in renal cell carcinoma. The time point: blood 4 weeks post-SBRT, at nephrectomy. Treatment given: 15 Gy SBRT to primary tumor, nephrectomy 4 weeks later. Produced via immunoSEQ multiplex PCR; TCRdb's table is partial and in-frame only. This sample has about 77,000 clones; roughly 85% occur once, and the top ten carry roughly 2.2%. Sequences were derived from blood, sampled from a patient whose treatment included radiotherapy and nephrectomy. All receptors come from a woman in her fifties or sixties with renal cell carcinoma.

J is TRBJ1-1 and V is TRBV5-4; 7 bases line up with TRBD1. Per the germline V gene, CDR1 is SGHNT and CDR2 is YYREEE (reference sequence). This CDR3 region has 17 residues. J was trimmed by 2 bases and V by 4 bases; bases with no gene match: 14. The CDR3 sequence is CASSPNRPTGPNTEAFF. The CDR3, as DNA: TGTGCCAGCAGCCCTAACCGACCGACAGGGCCCAACACTGAAGCTTTCTTT.

In this sample, this clone turned up once. The J gene is TRBJ1-5, the V gene TRBV4-1; the D gene is possibly TRBD1 (6 bases). The CDR3 is 15 residues long. The V and J ends lost 0 bases and 9 bases respectively, with 15 bases between them. Germline V gene lookup returns CDR1 MGHRA and CDR2 YSYEKL. The DNA for the CDR3 is TGCGCCAGCAGCCAAGACCGCCAGGGGCGCCTGCCCCAGCATTTT. It codes for CASSQDRQGRLPQHF.

J is TRBJ2-5 and V is TRBV2; tentatively, D is TRBD1 (6 bases). Trimming shortened V by 5 bases and J by 7 bases, and 20 bases separated the two germline ends. The CDR3 loop spans 15 amino acids. Germline loops: CDR1 SNHLY, CDR2 FYNNEI. CDR3 sequence: CASSPPGTVQGTQYF. The CDR3 nucleotides are TGTGCCAGCAGTCCCCCCGGTACAGTACAGGGGACCCAGTACTTC.

The chain's CDR3 is CASSLYGGTGELFF. For the CDR3, the DNA is TGTGCCAGCAGCTTGTATGGGGGGACCGGGGAGCTGTTTTTT. The gene calls are TRBV5-4 and TRBJ2-2, with D possibly being TRBD2 (6 bases). Trimming shortened V by 1 base and J by 5 bases, and 9 bases separated the two germline ends. The CDR3 length is 14 residues. CDR1 is SGHNT and CDR2 is YYREEE in the germline V gene (reference sequence).

The chain has TRBV28 and TRBJ1-2; the match to TRBD1 covers 8 bases. Germline V lookup: CDR1 MDHEN, CDR2 SYDVKM. The CDR3 has 14 amino acids. Trimming cost V 5 bases and J 0 bases; bases outside gene matches: 2. The CDR3 loop reads CASSRQGSNYGYTF. The DNA of the CDR3 is TGTGCCAGCAGTCGACAGGGGTCTAACTATGGCTACACCTTC.

This sequence joins TRBV6-5 and TRBJ1-2, with no clear D. The CDR3 sequence is 15 residues long. V dropped 6 bases and J dropped 0 bases, with 14 bases sitting between them. Germline lookup yields CDR1 MNHEY and CDR2 SVGAGI. CDR3 protein: CASRPRTGANYGYTF. In DNA, the CDR3 is TGTGCCAGCAGACCGAGGACGGGAGCTAACTATGGCTACACCTTC.

The chain is built from TRBV5-6 and TRBJ2-1; TRBD2 matches 8 bases. The CDR3 is 14 amino acids. The J segment lost 4 bases and the V segment lost 4 bases, leaving 4 bases of the junction unmatched. CDR1 SGHDT and CDR2 YYEEEE come from the germline V gene. CDR3 nucleotide sequence: TGTGCCAGCAGCCTTTCGGGAGGGTACAATGAGCAGTTCTTC. Its protein is CASSLSGGYNEQFF.

This chain links TRBV28 with TRBJ2-3; TRBD1 matches 10 bases. The V gene's germline CDR1 is MDHEN and CDR2 SYDVKM. This CDR3 has 18 amino acids. V was pared by 3 bases and J by 0 bases, with 9 bases of the junction left unmatched. The CDR3 protein is CASSFRTGGITSTDTQYF. The CDR3 coding sequence is TGTGCCAGCAGTTTCCGGACAGGGGGGATTACCAGCACAGATACGCAGTATTTT.

V and J are TRBV19 and TRBJ2-3; D may be TRBD1 (6 bases). The ends were cut back, 4 bases at V and 0 bases at J, with 11 bases in the middle. From germline, CDR1 is LNHDA and CDR2 SQIVND (reference sequence). The CDR3 loop spans 15 amino acids. CDR3 DNA: TGTGCCAGTAGTACAGGGGACGGAAGCACAGATACGCAGTATTTT. The encoded protein is CASSTGDGSTDTQYF. Drawing the rest from reference TRBV19 and TRBJ2-3, the complete variable domain is DGGITQSPKYLFRKEGQNVTLSCEQNLNHDAMYWYRQDPGQGLRLIYYSQIVNDFQKGDIAEGYSVSREKKESFPLTVTSAQKNPTAFYLCASSTGDGSTDTQYFGPGTRLTVL.

V usage is TRBV6-6 and J usage is TRBJ2-7, with D possibly called TRBD1 or TRBD2 (6 bases each). CDR1 is MNHNY, CDR2 SVGAGI, per germline (reference sequence). CDR3 size: 15 residues. Deletions cut 8 bases from V and 2 bases from J, with 19 bases between. The CDR3: CASSRGRPVTYEQYF. CDR3 bases: TGTGCCAGCTCCCGGGGGCGGCCGGTAACCTACGAGCAGTACTTC.

This clone was found a few times. The chain is built from TRBV9 and TRBJ1-1, with 7 positions matching TRBD1. Germline V gene data show CDR1 as SGDLS and CDR2 as YYNGEE. The V gene end was trimmed by 3 bases and the J gene end by 7 bases; junction bases not matched to a gene: 6. CDR3 length: 13 residues. The CDR3 is CASSGYRGNEAFF. The CDR3, as DNA: TGTGCCAGCAGCGGTTACAGGGGAAATGAAGCTTTCTTT. The variable domain in full, with the rest retrieved from reference TRBV9 and TRBJ1-1, is DSGVTQTPKHLITATGQRVTLRCSPRSGDLSVYWYQQSLDQGLQFLIQYYNGEERAKGNILERFSAQQFPDLHSELNLSSLELGDSALYFCASSGYRGNEAFFGQGTRLTVV.

The CDR3 sequence: CASSTQGRADTQYF. DNA of the CDR3: TGTGCCAGCAGCACACAGGGAAGGGCAGATACGCAGTATTTT. V and J are TRBV7-3 and TRBJ2-3, with D maybe TRBD1 (6 bases). The CDR3 totals 14 residues. Looked up from germline, CDR1 is SGHTA and CDR2 is FQGTGA. V lost 5 bases, J lost 4 bases, and 13 bases lay in between. The full variable domain, completed using reference TRBV7-3 and TRBJ2-3, is GAGVSQTPSNKVTEKGKYVELRCDPISGHTALYWYRQSLGQGPEFLIYFQGTGAADDSGLPNDRFFAVRPEGSVSTLKIQRTERGDSAVYLCASSTQGRADTQYFGPGTRLTVL.

The J gene is TRBJ2-3, the V gene TRBV19; 10 positions agree with TRBD2. CDR3 size: 14 residues. Germline CDR1 and CDR2: LNHDA and SQIVND (reference sequence). Germline trimming cut 5 bases from V and 8 bases from J; bases unmatched to any gene: 7. The CDR3 region is CASSGASGSLTQYF. The CDR3 nucleotides read TGTGCCAGTAGTGGGGCTAGCGGGAGTCTTACGCAGTATTTT.

The chain employs TRBV6-6 and TRBJ1-2, with TRBD1 as a possible D gene (6 bases). Per the germline V gene, CDR1 is MNHNY and CDR2 is SVGAGI (reference sequence). The V end lost 5 bases, the J end lost 8 bases, and 18 bases lay between the germline ends. This CDR3 contains 14 residues. The CDR3, as DNA: TGTGCCAGCAGTAACCCTACAGGGAGGGGAGGCTACACCTTC. Encoded protein: CASSNPTGRGGYTF.

V usage is TRBV28 and J usage is TRBJ1-2, with 7 nucleotides matching TRBD1. Germline V gives CDR1 MDHEN, CDR2 SYDVKM. CDR3 length: 17 residues. V shed 5 bases and J 0 bases; nucleotides not matched to a gene: 12. Here the CDR3 DNA reads TGTGCCAGCAGTACACCGACAGGGCGACCATCTAACTATGGCTACACCTTC. Protein sequence: CASSTPTGRPSNYGYTF.

The chain is built from TRBV28 and TRBJ2-7; 8 nucleotides match TRBD1. CDR3 length: 15 amino acids. The J segment lost 3 bases and the V segment lost 3 bases, leaving 7 bases of the junction unmatched. Looked up from germline, CDR1 is MDHEN and CDR2 is SYDVKM. The CDR3 is CASSFPDRGGYEQYF. The CDR3 region has the DNA TGTGCCAGCAGTTTCCCCGACAGGGGCGGCTACGAGCAGTACTTC.

The chain uses TRBV28 and TRBJ1-5; unclear D gene. Trimming pared 6 bases from V and 3 bases from J, leaving 6 bases between. Germline CDR1 reads MDHEN; CDR2 reads SYDVKM. This CDR3 spans 12 amino acids. This CDR3 is CASRAVNQPQHF. The CDR3 DNA sequence: TGTGCCAGCAGGGCCGTCAATCAGCCCCAGCATTTT.

The rearrangement uses TRBV5-1 and TRBJ2-5; D is unclear. The V end lost 4 bases, the J end lost 1 base, and 5 bases lay between the germline ends. This CDR3 comprises 12 residues. In germline, CDR1 is SGHRS, CDR2 YFSETQ. In DNA form, the CDR3 reads TGCGCCAGCAGCCCGGGCCAAGAGACCCAGTACTTC. This sequence encodes CASSPGQETQYF.

This clone was observed once. The chain joins TRBV11-2 to TRBJ2-3; perhaps TRBD2 as D (5 bases). CDR1 SGHAT and CDR2 FQNNGV come from the germline V gene. This CDR3 is built from 16 residues. V was trimmed by 4 bases and J by 0 bases, leaving 14 bases between them. CDR3 sequence reads: CASSYGKTLSTDTQYF. In nucleotides, the CDR3 is TGTGCCAGCAGCTACGGGAAAACCCTGAGCACAGATACGCAGTATTTT.

The chain uses TRBV25-1 and TRBJ1-1; D possibly corresponds to TRBD1 (5 bases). V dropped 4 bases and J dropped 5 bases, with 26 bases sitting between them. Germline V gene data show CDR1 as MGHDK and CDR2 as SYGVNS. This CDR3 is 18 amino acids long. CDR3 amino acids: CASSALWRDGERGTEAFF. The CDR3 DNA reads TGTGCCAGCAGTGCCTTGTGGAGGGACGGAGAGCGGGGGACTGAAGCTTTCTTT.

This clone was detected only a few times. V gene TRBV19 combines with J gene TRBJ1-1; a weak D match, TRBD1 (5 bases). V was cut by 11 bases and J by 5 bases, with 24 bases left in between. Germline V gene sequence: CDR1 LNHDA, CDR2 SQIVND (reference sequence). The CDR3 sequence is 15 residues long. The CDR3 sequence is CAASGGRGGKTEAFF. The CDR3 DNA is TGTGCCGCTTCCGGCGGCCGGGGGGGAAAGACTGAAGCTTTCTTT. The full variable domain, with the rest looked up from reference TRBV19 and TRBJ1-1, is DGGITQSPKYLFRKEGQNVTLSCEQNLNHDAMYWYRQDPGQGLRLIYYSQIVNDFQKGDIAEGYSVSREKKESFPLTVTSAQKNPTAFYLCAASGGRGGKTEAFFGQGTRLTVV.

The chain is built from TRBV5-1 and TRBJ1-2; no firm D call. From germline, CDR1 is SGHRS and CDR2 YFSETQ. Trimming left V 0 bases short and J 4 bases short, with 7 bases between. The CDR3 loop spans 13 amino acids. The CDR3 sequence is CASSLDERYGYTF. In nucleotides, the CDR3 is TGCGCCAGCAGCTTGGACGAACGCTATGGCTACACCTTC.

The chain uses TRBV7-9 and TRBJ2-5; 7 nucleotides align to TRBD1. Germline values: CDR1 SEHNR, CDR2 FQNEAQ (reference sequence). The junction had 4 bases not matched to a gene; V was cut back by 2 bases and J by 1 base. The CDR3 spans 15 residues. CDR3 nucleotide sequence: TGTGCCAGCAGCTTAAGGGCAGGGGGCCAAGAGACCCAGTACTTC. Its protein is CASSLRAGGQETQYF.

The chain joins TRBV5-1 to TRBJ2-5; TRBD2 matches at 11 bases. CDR3 size: 19 residues. The junction had 17 bases not matched to a gene; V was cut back by 6 bases and J by 1 base. Germline CDR1 and CDR2: SGHRS and YFSETQ. The CDR3, as DNA: TGCGCCAGCAAACTTAAGGTGACTAGCGGGGCGGTAAGCCAAGAGACCCAGTACTTC. Translating it yields CASKLKVTSGAVSQETQYF.